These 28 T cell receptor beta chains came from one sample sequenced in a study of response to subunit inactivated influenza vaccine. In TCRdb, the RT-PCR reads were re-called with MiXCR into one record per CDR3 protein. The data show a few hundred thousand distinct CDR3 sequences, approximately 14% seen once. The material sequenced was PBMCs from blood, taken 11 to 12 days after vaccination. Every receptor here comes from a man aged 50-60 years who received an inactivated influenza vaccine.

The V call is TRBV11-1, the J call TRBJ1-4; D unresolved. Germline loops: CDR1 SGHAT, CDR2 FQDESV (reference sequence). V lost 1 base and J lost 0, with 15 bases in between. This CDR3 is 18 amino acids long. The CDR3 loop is CASSLVFGGSPTNEKLFF. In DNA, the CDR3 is TGTGCCAGCAGCTTAGTTTTCGGCGGATCGCCAACTAATGAAAAACTGTTTTTT.

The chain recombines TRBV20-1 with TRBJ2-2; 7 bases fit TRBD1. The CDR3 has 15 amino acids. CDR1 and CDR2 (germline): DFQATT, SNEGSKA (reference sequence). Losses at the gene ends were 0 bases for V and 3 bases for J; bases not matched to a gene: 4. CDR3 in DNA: TGCAGTGCTAGAGATCGACAGGGACACACCGGGGAGCTGTTTTTT. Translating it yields CSARDRQGHTGELFF.

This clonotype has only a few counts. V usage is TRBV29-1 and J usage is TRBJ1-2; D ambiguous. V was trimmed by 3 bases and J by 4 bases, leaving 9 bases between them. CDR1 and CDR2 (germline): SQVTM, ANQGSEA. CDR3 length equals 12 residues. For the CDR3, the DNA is TGCAGCGTTGATCTGGGCGTCTATGGCTACACCTTC. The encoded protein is CSVDLGVYGYTF.

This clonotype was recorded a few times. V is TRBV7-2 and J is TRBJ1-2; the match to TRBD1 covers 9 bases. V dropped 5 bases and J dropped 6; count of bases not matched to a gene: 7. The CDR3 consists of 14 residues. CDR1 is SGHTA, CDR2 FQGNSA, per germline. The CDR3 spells CASSTPTGGHGYTF. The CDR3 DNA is TGTGCCAGCAGCACCCCAACAGGGGGCCATGGCTACACCTTC.

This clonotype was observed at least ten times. DNA of the CDR3: TGCAGCGTGAGGGGGCGAGGGACCGGGGAGCTGTTTTTT. Translating gives CSVRGRGTGELFF. The chain uses TRBV29-1 and TRBJ2-2, with 7 bases that match TRBD1. J gave up 5 bases and V 6 bases, and 6 bases lay outside the gene matches. Germline values: CDR1 SQVTM, CDR2 ANQGSEA. The CDR3 length is 13 residues.

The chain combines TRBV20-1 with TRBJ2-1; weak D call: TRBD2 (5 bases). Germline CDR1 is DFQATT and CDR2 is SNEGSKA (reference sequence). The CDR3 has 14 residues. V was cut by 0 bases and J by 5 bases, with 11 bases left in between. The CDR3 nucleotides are TGCAGTGCTAGAGAGCGAGGGTTCCACAATGAGCAGTTCTTC. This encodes CSARERGFHNEQFF.

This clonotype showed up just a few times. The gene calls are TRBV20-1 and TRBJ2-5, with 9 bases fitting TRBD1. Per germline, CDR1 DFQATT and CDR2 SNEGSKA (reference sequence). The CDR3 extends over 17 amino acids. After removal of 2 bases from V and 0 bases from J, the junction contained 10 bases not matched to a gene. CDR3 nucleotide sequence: TGCAGTGCTAGAAAGAACTCCGGGACAGGGTACCAAGAGACCCAGTACTTC. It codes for CSARKNSGTGYQETQYF.

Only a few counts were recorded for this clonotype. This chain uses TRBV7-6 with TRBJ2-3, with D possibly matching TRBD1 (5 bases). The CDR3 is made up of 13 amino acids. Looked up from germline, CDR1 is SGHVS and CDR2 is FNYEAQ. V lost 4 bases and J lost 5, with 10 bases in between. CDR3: CASSSDTIDTQYF. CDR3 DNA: TGTGCCAGCAGCTCGGACACTATAGATACGCAGTATTTT.

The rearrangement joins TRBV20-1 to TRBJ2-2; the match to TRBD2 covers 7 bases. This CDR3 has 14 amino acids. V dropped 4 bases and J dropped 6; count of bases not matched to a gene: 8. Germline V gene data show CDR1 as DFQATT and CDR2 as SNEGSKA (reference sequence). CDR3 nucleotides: TGCAGTGCTAAAGCGGGGTACTCGGCCGGGGAGCTGTTTTTT. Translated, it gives CSAKAGYSAGELFF.

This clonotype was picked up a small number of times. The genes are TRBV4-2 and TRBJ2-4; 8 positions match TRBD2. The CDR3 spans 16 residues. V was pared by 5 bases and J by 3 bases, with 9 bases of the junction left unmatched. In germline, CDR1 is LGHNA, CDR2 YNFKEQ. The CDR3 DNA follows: TGTGCCAGCAGCGACGGGGGGGCTGTAGTCAAAAACATTCAGTACTTC. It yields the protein CASSDGGAVVKNIQYF.

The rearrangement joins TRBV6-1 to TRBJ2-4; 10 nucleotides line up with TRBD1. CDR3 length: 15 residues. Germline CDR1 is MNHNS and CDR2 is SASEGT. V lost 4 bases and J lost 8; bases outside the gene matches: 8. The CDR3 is CASSATGTGAHIQYF. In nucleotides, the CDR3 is TGTGCCAGCAGTGCAACCGGGACAGGGGCACACATTCAGTACTTC.

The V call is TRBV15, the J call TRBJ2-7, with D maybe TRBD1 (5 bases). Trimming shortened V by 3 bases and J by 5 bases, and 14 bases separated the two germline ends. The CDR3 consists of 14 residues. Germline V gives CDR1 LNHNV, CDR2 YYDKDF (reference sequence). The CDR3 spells CATSRARVLDEQYF. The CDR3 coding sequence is TGTGCCACCAGCAGGGCCAGGGTACTCGACGAGCAGTACTTC. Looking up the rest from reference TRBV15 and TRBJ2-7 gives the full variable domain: DAMVIQNPRYQVTQFGKPVTLSCSQTLNHNVMYWYQQKSSQAPKLLFHYYDKDFNNEADTPDNFQSRRPNTSFCFLDIRSPGLGDTAMYLCATSRARVLDEQYFGPGTRLTVT.

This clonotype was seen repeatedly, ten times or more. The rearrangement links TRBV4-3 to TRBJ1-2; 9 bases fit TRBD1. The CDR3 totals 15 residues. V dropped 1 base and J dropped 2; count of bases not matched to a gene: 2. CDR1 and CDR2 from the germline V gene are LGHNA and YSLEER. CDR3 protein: CASSQGTGANYGYTF. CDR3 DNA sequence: TGCGCCAGCAGCCAAGGGACAGGGGCAAACTATGGCTACACCTTC.

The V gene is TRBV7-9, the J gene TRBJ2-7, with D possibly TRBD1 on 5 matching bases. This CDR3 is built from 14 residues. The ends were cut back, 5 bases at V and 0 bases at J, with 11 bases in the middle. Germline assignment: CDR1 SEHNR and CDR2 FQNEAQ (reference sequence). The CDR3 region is CASSTGPSSYEQYF. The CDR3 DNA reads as TGTGCCAGCAGCACAGGCCCCAGCTCCTACGAGCAGTACTTC.

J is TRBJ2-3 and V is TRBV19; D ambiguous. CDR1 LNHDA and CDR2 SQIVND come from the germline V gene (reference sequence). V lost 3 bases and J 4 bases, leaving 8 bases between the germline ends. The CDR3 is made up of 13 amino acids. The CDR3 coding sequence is TGTGCCAGTAGTATCGCGACTTCAGATACGCAGTATTTT. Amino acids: CASSIATSDTQYF.

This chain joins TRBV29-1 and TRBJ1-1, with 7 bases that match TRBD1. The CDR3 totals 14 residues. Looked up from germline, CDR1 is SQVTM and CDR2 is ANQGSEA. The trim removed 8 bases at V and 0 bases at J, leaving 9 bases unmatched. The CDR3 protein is CSIRPGQMNTEAFF. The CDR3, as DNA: TGCAGCATTCGACCGGGACAGATGAACACTGAAGCTTTCTTT. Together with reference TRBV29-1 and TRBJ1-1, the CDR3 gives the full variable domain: SAVISQKPSRDICQRGTSLTIQCQVDSQVTMMFWYRQQPGQSLTLIATANQGSEATYESGFVIDKFPISRPNLTFSTLTVSNMSPEDSSIYLCSIRPGQMNTEAFFGQGTRLTVV.

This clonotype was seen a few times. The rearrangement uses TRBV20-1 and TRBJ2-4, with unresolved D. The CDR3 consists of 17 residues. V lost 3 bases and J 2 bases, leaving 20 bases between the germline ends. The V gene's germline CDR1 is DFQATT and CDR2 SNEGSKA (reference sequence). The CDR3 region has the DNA TGCAGTGCTAGTCCTATCACTGGACGAGGAACCAAAAACATTCAGTACTTC. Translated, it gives CSASPITGRGTKNIQYF.

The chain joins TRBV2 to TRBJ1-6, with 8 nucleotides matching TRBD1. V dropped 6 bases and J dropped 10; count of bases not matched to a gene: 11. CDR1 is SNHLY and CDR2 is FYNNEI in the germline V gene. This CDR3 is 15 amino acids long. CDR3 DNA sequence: TGTGCCAGCAGCACCTCCAGGGGGCGTGAATCACCCCTCCACTTT. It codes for CASSTSRGRESPLHF.

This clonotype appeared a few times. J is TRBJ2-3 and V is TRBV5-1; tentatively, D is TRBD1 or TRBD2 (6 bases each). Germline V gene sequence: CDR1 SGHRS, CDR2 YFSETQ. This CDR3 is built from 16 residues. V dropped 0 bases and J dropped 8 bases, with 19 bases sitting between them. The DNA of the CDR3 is TGCGCCAGCAGCTTGGCCGGGGGCGATGACTGGGGTACGCAGTATTTT. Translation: CASSLAGGDDWGTQYF.

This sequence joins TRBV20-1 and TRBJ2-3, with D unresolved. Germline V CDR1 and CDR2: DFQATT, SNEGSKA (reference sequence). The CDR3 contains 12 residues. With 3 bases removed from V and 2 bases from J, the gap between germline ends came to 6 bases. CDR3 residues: CSARVNTDTQYF. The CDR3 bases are TGCAGTGCTAGGGTGAACACAGATACGCAGTATTTT.

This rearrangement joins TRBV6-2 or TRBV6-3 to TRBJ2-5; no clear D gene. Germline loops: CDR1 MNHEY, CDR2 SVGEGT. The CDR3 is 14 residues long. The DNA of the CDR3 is TGTGCTACTCGGCCAGGCAGGTACCAAGAGACCCAGTACTTC. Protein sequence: CATRPGRYQETQYF.

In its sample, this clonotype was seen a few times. CDR3 bases: TGTGCCAGCAGCCTTCCACAGGGGGGGGAAAAACTGTTTTTT. This translates into CASSLPQGGEKLFF. V and J are TRBV7-8 and TRBJ1-4, with 8 bases identical to TRBD1. CDR1 and CDR2 (germline): SGHVS, FQNEAQ. This CDR3 has 14 amino acids. J lost 8 bases, V lost 5 bases, and 7 bases had no gene match.

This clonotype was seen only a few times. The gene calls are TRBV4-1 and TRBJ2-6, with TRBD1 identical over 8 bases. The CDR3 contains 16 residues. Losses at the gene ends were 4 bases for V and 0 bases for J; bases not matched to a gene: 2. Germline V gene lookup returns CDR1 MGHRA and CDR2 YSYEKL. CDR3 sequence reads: CASSRTGISGANVLTF. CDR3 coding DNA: TGCGCCAGCAGCCGGACAGGGATCTCTGGGGCCAACGTCCTGACTTTC.

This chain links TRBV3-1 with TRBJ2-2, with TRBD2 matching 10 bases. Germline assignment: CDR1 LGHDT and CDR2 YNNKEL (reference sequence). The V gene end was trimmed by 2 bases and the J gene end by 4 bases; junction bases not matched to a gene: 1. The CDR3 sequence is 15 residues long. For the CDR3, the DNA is TGTGCCAGCAGCCAATTAGCGGGGGGCACCGGGGAGCTGTTTTTT. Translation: CASSQLAGGTGELFF.

The CDR3 DNA reads as TGTGCCAGCAGCTTACCCCGGGGAGGGGTCTCTGAAGCTTTCTTT. It codes for CASSLPRGGVSEAFF. The rearrangement links TRBV7-2 to TRBJ1-1; possible D gene TRBD1, 5 bases. The CDR3 is 15 amino acids. Germline values: CDR1 SGHTA, CDR2 FQGNSA. Trimming took off 2 bases at V and 6 bases at J, with 16 bases between the two ends.

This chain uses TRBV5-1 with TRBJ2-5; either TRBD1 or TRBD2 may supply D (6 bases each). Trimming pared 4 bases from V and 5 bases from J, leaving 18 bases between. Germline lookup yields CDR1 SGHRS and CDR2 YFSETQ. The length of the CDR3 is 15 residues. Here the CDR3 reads CASSTARGAGETQYF. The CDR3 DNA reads TGCGCCAGCAGCACGGCGAGGGGGGCCGGGGAGACCCAGTACTTC.

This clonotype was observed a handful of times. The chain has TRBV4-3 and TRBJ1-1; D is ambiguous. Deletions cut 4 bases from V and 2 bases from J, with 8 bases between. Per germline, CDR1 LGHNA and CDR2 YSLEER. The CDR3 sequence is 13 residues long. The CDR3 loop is CASSLSINTEAFF. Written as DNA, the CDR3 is TGCGCCAGCAGCCTAAGTATTAACACTGAAGCTTTCTTT.

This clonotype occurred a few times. The CDR3 DNA is TGCAGTGCTAGAGATCCCCGAATAGGAGGAGAGACCCAGTACTTC. This sequence encodes CSARDPRIGGETQYF. The V gene is TRBV20-1, the J gene TRBJ2-5; a weak D match, TRBD2 (5 bases). This CDR3 is built from 15 residues. Germline V gene lookup returns CDR1 DFQATT and CDR2 SNEGSKA (reference sequence). Trimming shortened V by 0 bases and J by 4 bases, and 15 bases separated the two germline ends.